Listed here are 21 T cell receptor beta chains from one sample, sequenced in a study of identical twins. A single record per CDR3 protein comes from TCRdb applying MiXCR to the 5' RACE reads. The table lists under 1 million distinct CDR3 sequences, roughly an eighth of them singletons. These same records also appear under a second study, on yellow fever vaccine responses in identical twins.

Sequencing input: PBMCs. Receptors originate from a woman aged 18 to 35 in good health.

This chain uses TRBV7-9 with TRBJ2-5; 7 bases agree with TRBD2. The CDR3 consists of 15 residues. Germline V CDR1 and CDR2: SEHNR, FQNEAQ (reference sequence). V shed 7 bases, J shed 4 bases, and the junction held 12 bases outside the gene matches. CDR3 sequence (DNA): TGTGCCAGCACCCCCCCGGGGCGGGAGAGAGAGACCCAGTACTTC. This gives the protein CASTPPGRERETQYF.

In its sample, this clonotype was seen a few times. The chain uses TRBV5-1 and TRBJ1-4; 8 nucleotides align to TRBD1. In germline, CDR1 is SGHRS, CDR2 YFSETQ. J lost 8 bases, V lost 4 bases, and 7 bases had no gene match. The CDR3 length is 14 residues. The DNA of the CDR3 is TGCGCCAGCAGCAGGACAGGGAATGGAGAAAAACTGTTTTTT. Protein product: CASSRTGNGEKLFF.

The J gene is TRBJ2-1, the V gene TRBV2; no firm D call. Trimming took off 5 bases at V and 1 base at J, with 9 bases between the two ends. The CDR3 sequence is 14 residues long. CDR1 and CDR2 (germline): SNHLY, FYNNEI. CDR3 amino acids: CASSRWGSYNEQFF. CDR3 bases: TGTGCCAGCAGTCGCTGGGGATCCTACAATGAGCAGTTCTTC.

As to this clonotype: A junction boundary mismatches the germline segment, possibly from a read error. The CDR3 loop is CSVRDEPESGGDTQYF. The DNA of the CDR3 is TGCAGTGTTAGAGACGAGCCGGAAAGCGGGGGGGATACGCAGTATTTT. This rearrangement joins TRBV20-1 to TRBJ2-3, with 9 bases fitting TRBD2. Germline values: CDR1 DFQATT, CDR2 SNEGSKA (reference sequence). There are 16 residues in the CDR3.

This clonotype appeared a single time. This chain joins TRBV10-3 and TRBJ2-2, with D maybe TRBD2 (5 bases). This CDR3 spans 13 amino acids. Trimming took off 4 bases at V and 5 bases at J, with 8 bases between the two ends. Germline lookup yields CDR1 ENHRY and CDR2 SYGVKD. Here the CDR3 reads CAISVSGTGELFF. In DNA form, the CDR3 reads TGTGCCATCAGTGTTTCGGGGACCGGGGAGCTGTTTTTT.

CDR3 residues: CASSPKSGLAAADTQYF. CDR3 sequence (DNA): TGTGCCAGCAGTCCAAAGAGCGGACTAGCGGCTGCAGATACGCAGTATTTT. The chain employs TRBV6-2 or TRBV6-3 and TRBJ2-3; TRBD2 matches at 10 bases. The junction had 12 bases not matched to a gene; V was cut back by 5 bases and J by 4 bases. The germline V gene encodes CDR1 MNHEY and CDR2 SVGEGT. This CDR3 has 17 residues.

This clonotype has a single count. This chain joins TRBV20-1 and TRBJ2-1, with 13 bases fitting TRBD2. V trimming: 4 bases; J trimming: 15 bases; junction bases outside the gene matches: 24. This CDR3 has 18 residues. Germline CDR1 DFQATT, CDR2 SNEGSKA (reference sequence). CDR3 amino acids: CSAKSKTSRLAGGPLPFF. The CDR3 DNA is TGCAGTGCTAAAAGCAAAACCTCCCGACTAGCGGGGGGCCCCCTTCCGTTCTTC.

This chain uses TRBV24-1 with TRBJ2-1, with D possibly matching TRBD2 (6 bases). In germline, CDR1 is KGHDR, CDR2 SFDVKD. CDR3 length: 12 residues. V was shortened by 4 bases and J by 7 bases, with 7 bases between the two germline ends. For the CDR3, the DNA is TGTGCCACCAGTGACCTAGCGAATGAGCAGTTCTTC. This translates into CATSDLANEQFF.

V and J are TRBV4-1 and TRBJ2-7, with D perhaps TRBD2 (6 bases). Trimming took 3 bases from V and 2 from J, leaving 14 bases between them. The CDR3 runs 15 residues. Germline V CDR1 and CDR2: MGHRA, YSYEKL. The CDR3 region has the DNA TGCGCCAGCAGCCAGGGGACTTTTTTCCCCTACGAGCAGTACGTC. It translates to CASSQGTFFPYEQYV.

About this clonotype: One end of the junction fails to match germline, which may point to a read error. The V and J genes are TRBV4-1 and TRBJ2-6; 10 nucleotides agree with TRBD2. This CDR3 has 19 residues. From germline, CDR1 is MGHRA and CDR2 YSYEKL. CDR3 protein: CASSQGLARAPSGTNVLTF. CDR3 bases: TGCGCCAGCAGCCAGGGACTAGCGCGCGCTCCCTCTGGGACCAACGTCCTGACTTTC.

This chain connects TRBV2 to TRBJ1-5; the D gene is possibly TRBD1 (6 bases). Trimming stripped 5 bases from V and 4 bases from J, with 15 bases between. Germline values: CDR1 SNHLY, CDR2 FYNNEI. The CDR3 is made up of 15 amino acids. This chain's CDR3 is CASSITGIANQPQHF. In nucleotides, the CDR3 is TGTGCCAGCAGTATCACAGGGATTGCGAATCAGCCCCAGCATTTT.

This sequence joins TRBV27 and TRBJ1-5, with D hard to call. V shed 5 bases and J shed 9 bases, with 17 bases lying between them. In germline, CDR1 is MNHEY, CDR2 SMNVEV (reference sequence). The CDR3 spans 14 residues. The CDR3 loop reads CASSPDGRHRPQHF. The CDR3 DNA reads as TGTGCCAGCAGTCCTGACGGGAGACACAGGCCCCAGCATTTT.

This clonotype was picked up a small number of times. The V call is TRBV7-2, the J call TRBJ1-6; 9 bases match TRBD1. CDR1 is SGHTA and CDR2 is FQGNSA in the germline V gene. V shed 1 base, J shed 6 bases, and the junction held 4 bases outside the gene matches. The CDR3 loop spans 16 amino acids. The CDR3 reads CASSLGWDRVNSPLHF. The CDR3 DNA reads TGTGCCAGCAGCTTAGGATGGGACAGGGTTAATTCACCCCTCCACTTT. Looking up the rest from reference TRBV7-2 and TRBJ1-6 gives the full variable domain: GAGVSQSPSNKVTEKGKDVELRCDPISGHTALYWYRQSLGQGLEFLIYFQGNSAPDKSGLPSDRFSAERTGGSVSTLTIQRTQQEDSAVYLCASSLGWDRVNSPLHFGNGTRLTVT.

The sample holds a few counts of this clonotype. CDR3 coding DNA: TGTGCCAGCAGGGGGACTAGCGGGATCGACGAGCAGTACTTC. Its translation is CASRGTSGIDEQYF. The rearrangement uses TRBV6-1 and TRBJ2-7; TRBD2 matches 13 bases. V dropped 6 bases and J dropped 5; count of bases not matched to a gene: 4. The CDR3 length is 14 residues. Germline assignment: CDR1 MNHNS and CDR2 SASEGT.

Many counts were recorded for this clonotype. The CDR3 here is CASSLRQGSRREAFF. Here the CDR3 DNA reads TGTGCCAGCAGTTTGAGACAGGGAAGTCGAAGGGAAGCTTTCTTT. The V call is TRBV12-3 or TRBV12-4, the J call TRBJ1-1; 7 bases are shared with TRBD1. V lost 3 bases, J lost 8 bases, and 12 bases stayed unmatched. The CDR3 sequence is 15 residues long.

This sequence joins TRBV3-1 and TRBJ2-3; no firm D call. Between the trimmed V and J ends, which lost 4 bases and 1 base, there was a span of 15 bases. CDR1 is LGHDT and CDR2 is YNNKEL in the germline V gene (reference sequence). This CDR3 has 16 amino acids. The DNA for the CDR3 is TGTGCCAGCAGCCCGGCAGGTGGGGTTGGCACAGATACGCAGTATTTT. Amino acids: CASSPAGGVGTDTQYF.

The rearrangement links TRBV27 to TRBJ2-7; 8 bases map to TRBD2. J gave up 6 bases and V 5 bases, and 12 bases lay outside the gene matches. CDR1 and CDR2 from the germline V gene are MNHEY and SMNVEV (reference sequence). The CDR3 has 15 residues. CDR3 DNA sequence: TGTGCCAGCAGTATGAGGGTAGCGGGAATGGGCGAGCAGTACTTC. It yields the protein CASSMRVAGMGEQYF.

Only a few counts were recorded for this clonotype. V gene TRBV5-1 combines with J gene TRBJ1-2; a weak D match, TRBD1 (6 bases). This CDR3 is 13 amino acids long. V dropped 4 bases and J dropped 3 bases, with 10 bases sitting between them. Per the germline V gene, CDR1 is SGHRS and CDR2 is YFSETQ. The CDR3 here is CASSVKGDYGYTF. The CDR3 DNA is TGCGCCAGCAGCGTCAAGGGGGACTATGGCTACACCTTC.

CDR3 DNA sequence: TGTGCCAGCATTCAGGACGGACCTAACTATGGCTACACCTTC. This translates into CASIQDGPNYGYTF. The chain employs TRBV7-9 and TRBJ1-2; D remains unclear. CDR3 length: 14 residues. V was pared by 7 bases and J by 0 bases, with 12 bases between. Germline V CDR1 and CDR2: SEHNR, FQNEAQ (reference sequence).

This clonotype was detected only a few times. The chain uses TRBV28 and TRBJ2-1, with D uncertain. Trimming took 3 bases from V and 4 from J, leaving 10 bases between them. The CDR3 contains 14 residues. Germline assignment: CDR1 MDHEN and CDR2 SYDVKM. The CDR3 loop is CASSFAETYNEQFF. The CDR3 DNA is TGTGCCAGCAGTTTTGCCGAAACATACAATGAGCAGTTCTTC.

The table lists this clonotype with a few counts. This chain connects TRBV12-3 or TRBV12-4 to TRBJ1-2, with TRBD1 identical over 10 bases. Trimming took 1 base from V and 3 from J; bases not matched to a gene: 2. The CDR3 has 15 residues. CDR3 DNA sequence: TGTGCCAGCAGTTTAGGGGACAGGGGATACTATGGCTACACCTTC. Its translation: CASSLGDRGYYGYTF.